Included here is one TCR beta chain sequence, with context. Its antigen is still unknown. Every patient was affected by relapse after autologous stem cell transplantation, while exposure to brentuximab vedotin was not uniform. Patients had relapsed/refractory classical Hodgkin lymphoma with complete response, partial response or progressive disease as best response. The CDR3 consists of 11 residues. V gave up 5 bases and J gave up 5 bases, with 6 bases separating them. CDR1 is MDHEN, CDR2 SYDVKM, per germline. This entry belongs to a study of PD-1 blockade in classical Hodgkin lymphoma. Study-level results: Patients newly diagnosed and complete responders had comparable baseline diversity. Newly diagnosed patients reportedly had lower baseline TCR diversity than healthy donors.

Using immunoSEQ multiplex PCR, the repertoire was profiled, and TCRdb retains in-frame clones only, with some absent. The sample lists under 100,000 clones; roughly 84% were seen once. The source is a human donor with classical Hodgkin lymphoma. The specimen comprised peripheral blood mononuclear cells (PBMCs), sampled at baseline. This chain links TRBV28 with TRBJ2-5; D unclear. The CDR3 protein is CASSRAETQYF. The CDR3 region has the DNA TGTGCCAGCAGTCGGGCGGAGACCCAGTACTTC.